This T cell receptor (beta chain) was recovered during a study of identical twins. Findings of the study overall: Modelling underestimated the level of out-of-frame TCR alpha sharing observed in monozygotic twins. Fewer insertions marked abundant cord blood beta clonotypes; young adult naive trended weakly, memory not at all.

As to this clonotype: Its antigen is undetermined.

CDR1 is SGHAT and CDR2 is FQDESV in the germline V gene (reference sequence). The CDR3 is made up of 20 amino acids. V dropped 3 bases and J dropped 0; count of bases not matched to a gene: 17. TCRdb passed the 5' RACE reads through MiXCR, listing each CDR3 protein once. The sample comprises a few hundred thousand distinct CDR3 sequences, 20% to 25% of which are singletons, and 2.9% rests with the top ten. A further study also used this sample, focusing on T cells expressing NK-cell markers. As that report states: From sorted CD3+CD56+NKG2C+, CD3+CD56+NKG2C- and CD3+CD56-NKG2C+ T cells came the TCR beta repertoires.

The chain carries TRBV11-1 and TRBJ2-4; 7 nucleotides align to TRBD2. The sequenced sample consisted of CD4+ T cells sorted from blood. The receptor's source is a woman aged 18 to 35 in good health. CDR3 nucleotides: TGTGCCAGCAGCTTTGCCCTTGCCGGGACTACACGCTTAGCCAAAAACATTCAGTACTTC. Amino acids: CASSFALAGTTRLAKNIQYF.